These 32 T cell receptor beta chains were sequenced from one sample in a study of T cells expressing NK-cell markers. TCRdb reanalyzed the 5' RACE reads, giving one entry per CDR3 protein sequence and no DNA. This table lists hundreds of thousands of distinct CDR3 sequences. Sequenced material: blood T cells: a sorted CD56 or NKG2C T cell subset, CD4+ or CD8+ T cells, or bulk PBMC T cells (not recorded which). These receptors were obtained from a man aged 18 to 69 in good health.

The rearrangement joins TRBV7-9 to TRBJ2-6; TCRdb outputs TRBD2, but without DNA this stays unchecked. Germline CDR1 reads SEHNR; CDR2 reads FQNEAQ (reference sequence). The CDR3 is made up of 17 amino acids. CDR3 in amino acids: CASGERGQNSGANVLTF.

CDR3 protein: CSARTGVWDNSPLHF. The genes are TRBV20-1 and TRBJ1-6. CDR1 and CDR2 (germline): DFQATT, SNEGSKA (reference sequence). This CDR3 has 15 residues.

This chain joins TRBV12-3 or TRBV12-4 and TRBJ2-7; as DNA is missing, the TRBD2 call by TCRdb cannot be tested. CDR3 length: 14 residues. The chain's CDR3 is CASSLAGPWDEQYF.

The CDR3 loop is CATKRAGGTDTQYF. The chain employs TRBV28 and TRBJ2-3; without DNA, the TCRdb call of TRBD2 cannot be checked. In germline, CDR1 is MDHEN, CDR2 SYDVKM. This CDR3 has 14 amino acids.

The chain has TRBV12-3 or TRBV12-4 and TRBJ2-6. This CDR3 region has 14 residues. CDR3 protein: CATGRSSGANVLTF.

This chain connects TRBV4-2 to TRBJ2-1; TCRdb calls TRBD1, which cannot be checked without DNA. This CDR3 comprises 16 residues. Germline CDR1 LGHNA, CDR2 YNFKEQ. Here the CDR3 reads CASSQERQGQYNEQFF.

The chain is built from TRBV19 and TRBJ2-2. The CDR3 runs to 14 residues. The V gene's germline CDR1 is LNHDA and CDR2 SQIVND (reference sequence). The chain's CDR3 is CASRVNPNTGELFF.

The chain couples TRBV20-1 to TRBJ2-1; absent DNA, TCRdb's TRBD2 call cannot be checked. Germline lookup yields CDR1 DFQATT and CDR2 SNEGSKA (reference sequence). This CDR3 has 18 amino acids. The CDR3 protein is CSARVPGLAGGQSGEQFF.

The CDR3 is CSARDKPGTEDTQYF. The chain is built from TRBV20-1 and TRBJ2-3; TCRdb's D call of TRBD1 is untestable without DNA. The V gene's germline CDR1 is DFQATT and CDR2 SNEGSKA (reference sequence). This CDR3 region has 15 residues.

The CDR3 sequence is CASSSTVSGNTIYF. V and J are TRBV7-2 and TRBJ1-3. Germline lookup yields CDR1 SGHTA and CDR2 FQGNSA. The CDR3 is 14 amino acids.

The chain recombines TRBV20-1 with TRBJ1-1; no DNA is available, so the TRBD1 call from TCRdb remains unchecked. Per the germline V gene, CDR1 is DFQATT and CDR2 is SNEGSKA (reference sequence). The CDR3 is 14 residues long. The CDR3 spells CSAGRRARNTEAFF.

The chain uses TRBV11-2 and TRBJ1-4; TCRdb's D gene call, TRBD1, goes unchecked for lack of DNA. Germline loops: CDR1 SGHAT, CDR2 FQNNGV. The CDR3 is 17 residues long. The CDR3: CASSSRGSRVTNEKLFF.

The V gene is TRBV20-1, the J gene TRBJ2-7; TCRdb reports TRBD1, a call that lacks DNA to check it against. The CDR3 runs to 12 residues. The germline V gene encodes CDR1 DFQATT and CDR2 SNEGSKA (reference sequence). CDR3 loop: CSTPGGPYEQYF.

J is TRBJ2-2 and V is TRBV27; as DNA is missing, the TRBD1 call by TCRdb cannot be tested. CDR3 length: 17 residues. Germline CDR1 is MNHEY and CDR2 is SMNVEV (reference sequence). CDR3 region: CASSSPRGDTGRGELFF.

The chain carries TRBV7-3 and TRBJ1-5. CDR3 length: 18 residues. Germline V CDR1 and CDR2: SGHTA, FQGTGA. This chain's CDR3 is CASSLNPRGYHNNQPQHF.

The rearrangement joins TRBV9 to TRBJ2-1; TCRdb proposes TRBD2, but this gene call is untestable without DNA. The CDR3 extends over 17 amino acids. Germline-derived CDR1 and CDR2 are SGDLS and YYNGEE. CDR3: CASSVEGGLASYNEQFF.

The rearrangement uses TRBV4-2 and TRBJ2-3; absent DNA, TCRdb's TRBD1 call cannot be checked. Germline values: CDR1 LGHNA, CDR2 YNFKEQ. The CDR3 runs 16 residues. CDR3 sequence: CASRLSGGGLTDTQYF.

The gene calls are TRBV20-1 and TRBJ1-1; TCRdb's assignment of TRBD1 cannot be checked, as there is no DNA. The CDR3 spans 14 residues. Per germline, CDR1 DFQATT and CDR2 SNEGSKA (reference sequence). The CDR3 loop is CSAFRDRGVTEAFF.

The rearrangement links TRBV2 to TRBJ2-7; lacking DNA, the TRBD2 call made by TCRdb goes unchecked. The germline CDR1 and CDR2 sequences are SNHLY and FYNNEI. The CDR3 extends over 14 amino acids. The CDR3 sequence is CASRGGLTTYEQYF.

The rearrangement links TRBV7-9 to TRBJ2-7; TCRdb selects TRBD1, and the lack of DNA leaves this call unchecked. The CDR3 spans 14 residues. Per germline, CDR1 SEHNR and CDR2 FQNEAQ (reference sequence). The CDR3 is CASSLVSGANEQYF.

The V and J genes are TRBV6-5 and TRBJ2-1; no DNA is available, so the TRBD1 call from TCRdb remains unchecked. Germline V CDR1 and CDR2: MNHEY, SVGAGI. CDR3 length equals 15 residues. This chain's CDR3 is CASSYWDRANNEQFF.

This sequence joins TRBV2 and TRBJ1-4. There are 15 residues in the CDR3. The germline V gene has CDR1 SNHLY and CDR2 FYNNEI. The CDR3 reads CASSSRPTTNEKLFF. The whole variable domain, remainder taken from reference TRBV2 and TRBJ1-4, is EPEVTQTPSHQVTQMGQEVILRCVPISNHLYFYWYRQILGQKVEFLVSFYNNEISEKSEIFDDQFSVERPDGSNFTLKIRSTKLEDSAMYFCASSSRPTTNEKLFFGSGTQLSVL.

V and J are TRBV5-1 and TRBJ2-5; with no DNA, the TCRdb D assignment of TRBD2 cannot be verified. The CDR3 sequence is 15 residues long. Per germline, CDR1 SGHRS and CDR2 YFSETQ. CDR3 sequence reads: CASSRIAGGPETQYF.

This chain connects TRBV6-2 or TRBV6-3 to TRBJ2-3; TCRdb designates TRBD1, a call that cannot be tested without DNA. Germline CDR1 and CDR2: MNHEY and SVGEGT. The CDR3 extends over 15 amino acids. This CDR3 reads CASIRDATITDTQYF.

CDR3 amino acids: CSARSVGYNSPLHF. V and J are TRBV20-1 and TRBJ1-6. Germline V gene lookup returns CDR1 DFQATT and CDR2 SNEGSKA (reference sequence). This CDR3 comprises 14 residues.

The chain has TRBV7-9 and TRBJ2-3; TCRdb lists TRBD2, though no DNA is available to test this call. Germline lookup yields CDR1 SEHNR and CDR2 FQNEAQ (reference sequence). CDR3 length: 16 residues. This chain's CDR3 is CASRKASGGALDTQYF.

V usage is TRBV30 and J usage is TRBJ2-3; TCRdb's D gene call, TRBD2, goes unchecked for lack of DNA. The germline CDR1 and CDR2 sequences are GTSNPN and SVGIG (reference sequence). CDR3 length: 17 amino acids. The CDR3 spells CAWSVLVGRRGTDTQYF. The whole variable domain, remainder taken from reference TRBV30 and TRBJ2-3, is SQTIHQWPATLVQPVGSPLSLECTVEGTSNPNLYWYRQAAGRGLQLLFYSVGIGQISSEVPQNLSASRPQDRQFILSSKKLLLSDSGFYLCAWSVLVGRRGTDTQYFGPGTRLTVL.

The chain is built from TRBV6-5 and TRBJ2-1; with no DNA, the TCRdb D assignment of TRBD1 cannot be verified. The CDR3 is 14 residues long. The germline CDR1 and CDR2 sequences are MNHEY and SVGAGI. The CDR3 sequence is CASSILQGNNEQFF.

This chain uses TRBV3-1 with TRBJ1-5; the D call of TRBD1 rests on TCRdb alone, since no DNA is present to check it. Germline CDR1 is LGHDT and CDR2 is YNNKEL (reference sequence). There are 13 residues in the CDR3. CDR3 region: CASGQGGNQPQHF.

The chain recombines TRBV3-1 with TRBJ2-3; TCRdb's D call of TRBD2 is untestable without DNA. The CDR3 runs 17 residues. The germline V gene has CDR1 LGHDT and CDR2 YNNKEL (reference sequence). CDR3 sequence reads: CASSQVASGGFTDTQYF.

The chain joins TRBV2 to TRBJ2-1. This CDR3 region has 15 residues. The germline V gene has CDR1 SNHLY and CDR2 FYNNEI. CDR3 amino acids: CASSDLSGTYNEQFF.

The chain combines TRBV29-1 with TRBJ2-3; TCRdb indicates TRBD2, and absent DNA this call remains unverified. The CDR3 runs to 15 residues. Germline V gene data show CDR1 as SQVTM and CDR2 as ANQGSEA. CDR3 sequence reads: CSVPQRGGAMDTQYF.